Listed below are T cell receptor beta chains from one sample, sequenced in a study of blood T cell repertoires in COVID-19. TCRdb's table, derived via immunoSEQ multiplex PCR, lists solely in-frame clones and lacks some. The sample consists of about 190,000 clones, 88% of them appearing once. Sequencing was performed on peripheral blood. All receptors come from a man aged 30 to 45 with acute or convalescent COVID-19. Each CDR3 is given with its conserved first and last residue. A D gene is named only where the DNA matches it firmly. Only some rows state a clone size, as once, few, many or a class for expanded clones.

TRBV19	TRBD2	TRBJ2-7	-	TGTGCCAGTAGTATGCGGACTAGCGGGAGGGCCGAGGCCTACGAGCAGTACTTC	CASSMRTSGRAEAYEQYF
TRBV11-2	TRBD1	TRBJ1-1	-	TGTGCCAGCAGCTTTCCGACCTCCGGGACAGGGAACACTGAAGCTTTCTTT	CASSFPTSGTGNTEAFF
TRBV3-1/TRBV3-2	TRBD1	TRBJ1-5	-	TGTGCCAGCAGTGACAGGGCGTATAGCAATCAGCCCCAGCATTTT	CASSDRAYSNQPQHF
TRBV24-1	TRBD1	TRBJ2-3	-	TGTGCCACCAGTGATTTTAAAACAGGGGCAGATACGCAGTATTTT	CATSDFKTGADTQYF
TRBV18	-	TRBJ1-1	-	TGTGCCAGCTCACCAAACGTCCTTAGAACTGAAGCTTTCTTT	CASSPNVLRTEAFF
TRBV5-5	-	TRBJ1-6	-	TGTGCCAGCAGCTTGTCCGAGTCAGGTGTTTCACCCCTCCACTTT	CASSLSESGVSPLHF
TRBV4-1	TRBD1	TRBJ2-7	-	TGCGCCAGCAGCAAACCCGGGACAGACTCCTACGAGCAGTACTTC	CASSKPGTDSYEQYF
TRBV6-5	-	TRBJ1-1	-	TGTGCCAGCAGTCTCGAGGACAGTAACACTGAAGCTTTCTTT	CASSLEDSNTEAFF
TRBV28	TRBD1	TRBJ2-2	-	TGTGCCAGCAGTGTATCGGGACAGGGGGCCGGGGAGCTGTTTTTT	CASSVSGQGAGELFF
TRBV29-1	-	TRBJ1-2	-	TGCAGCGTTGAAGAGAGGCAGACCCCCAGCGGCTACACCTTC	CSVEERQTPSGYTF
TRBV25-1	TRBD2	TRBJ2-1	once	TGTGCCAGCAGTGAATATTACCAGGGACTAGCGGCCTACAATGAGCAGTTCTTC	CASSEYYQGLAAYNEQFF
TRBV7-9	-	TRBJ2-7	once	TGTGCCAGCAGCCGACCGGGACTGTTGCTCTACGAGCAGTACTTC	CASSRPGLLLYEQYF
TRBV30	-	TRBJ1-6	-	TGTGCCTGGAGGTCGGGGGGGACGGGTTCACCCCTCCACTTT	CAWRSGGTGSPLHF
TRBV5-1	-	TRBJ2-4	-	TGCGCCAGCAGCCAAAACTCCCTCTACGGCAAAAACATTCAGTACTTC	CASSQNSLYGKNIQYF
TRBV5-3	-	TRBJ1-5	-	TGTGCCAGAAGCTTGTGCGGTCACAAAGAAGATCATCAGCCCCAGCATTTT	CARSLCGHKEDHQPQHF
TRBV6-5	-	TRBJ2-7	-	TGTGCCAGCAGTTACGACCCGGGGTACGAGCAGTACTTC	CASSYDPGYEQYF
TRBV3-1/TRBV3-2	-	TRBJ2-7	-	TGTGCCAGCAGCCTACACTACGAGCAGTACTTC	CASSLHYEQYF
TRBV9	-	TRBJ1-2	-	TGTGCCAGCAGCGTAAGAACAGAGTCTAACTATGGCTACACCTTC	CASSVRTESNYGYTF
TRBV11-2	TRBD2	TRBJ2-1	-	TGTGCCAGCAGGGTAGCGGGGTCGGACAATGAGCAGTTCTTC	CASRVAGSDNEQFF
TRBV4-2	TRBD2	TRBJ2-2	-	TGTGCCAGCAGCCCCACCTCTAGCGGGGGTCTCTCGAAAACCGGGGAGCTGTTTTTT	CASSPTSSGGLSKTGELFF
TRBV28	-	TRBJ2-3	-	TGTGCCAGCAGCCAACCCCCTCGGACAGATACGCAGTATTTT	CASSQPPRTDTQYF
TRBV28	TRBD2	TRBJ2-1	-	TGTGCCAGCAACCTAGCGGGGGCGAGGAATGAGCAGTTCTTC	CASNLAGARNEQFF
TRBV28	-	TRBJ2-5	once	TGTGCCAGCACGCCGTACAGGGCGCAGACCCAGTACTTC	CASTPYRAQTQYF
TRBV18	-	TRBJ1-3	-	TGTGCCAGTGGTCCCCGGGACAAAGAAAGGACCATATATTTT	CASGPRDKERTIYF
TRBV18	-	TRBJ2-1	-	TGTGCCAGCTCACCACCACCGCAGATCGAGCAGTTCTTC	CASSPPPQIEQFF
TRBV7-9	-	TRBJ1-2	-	TGTGCCAGCAGCTTCGACCCGGGAGGGCTCTATGGCTACACCTTC	CASSFDPGGLYGYTF
TRBV5-1	TRBD2	TRBJ2-5	-	TGCGCCAGCAGCTTGGGTCAGGCTAGCGGGAGTTTGGAGACCCAGTACTTC	CASSLGQASGSLETQYF
TRBV7-9	TRBD1	TRBJ2-7	-	TGTGCCAGCAGCCCCACCGGGACAGGGCTGGCCGAGCAGTACTTC	CASSPTGTGLAEQYF
TRBV5-1	TRBD1	TRBJ1-4	once	TGCGCCAGCAGCCGTCAGGCCCAGGGACAGTTGAATGAAAAACTGTTTTTT	CASSRQAQGQLNEKLFF
TRBV29-1	TRBD2	TRBJ2-3	-	TGCAGCGTTGAAGATAGGCTAGCGGGGGTGACAGATACGCAGTATTTT	CSVEDRLAGVTDTQYF
TRBV2	-	TRBJ1-5	few	TGTGCCAGCAGCGAAGATAACAGGGAAACCCAGCATTTT	CASSEDNRETQHF
TRBV5-6	-	TRBJ2-7	-	TGTGCCAGCAGCTTACTGAGCTCCTACGAGCAGTACTTC	CASSLLSSYEQYF
TRBV18	TRBD1	TRBJ1-4	-	TGTGCCAGCTCACGGGCGAGGACAGGGGGAGAAAAACTGTTTTTT	CASSRARTGGEKLFF
TRBV19	TRBD1	TRBJ2-2	-	TGTGCCAGTAGTATTTTGGGACAGAATAAGGCCGGGGAGCTGTTTTTT	CASSILGQNKAGELFF
TRBV6-1	-	TRBJ1-3	-	TGTGCCAGCAGTGAGGCAGGGTTTGACGGGACACTTAAGAGAAACACCATATATTTT	CASSEAGFDGTLKRNTIYF
TRBV4-2	-	TRBJ2-1	few	TGTGCCAGCAGCCAACTACAGGGAATTTCCTACAATGAGCAGTTCTTC	CASSQLQGISYNEQFF
TRBV9	TRBD1	TRBJ2-3	-	TGTGCCAGCAGCAGACGGGACAGAGCCACAGATACGCAGTATTTT	CASSRRDRATDTQYF
TRBV5-1	-	TRBJ2-1	-	TGCGCCAGCAGCTTGGGGGGCACCAGCTCCTACAATGAGCAGTTCTTC	CASSLGGTSSYNEQFF
TRBV28	-	TRBJ1-1	-	TGTGCCAGCAGTTTAGTGGGGGCTTTCACTGAAGCTTTCTTT	CASSLVGAFTEAFF
TRBV19	-	TRBJ1-5	once	TGTGCCAGTAGTTTAACAGGAAATCAGCCCCAGCATTTT	CASSLTGNQPQHF
TRBV19	-	TRBJ1-2	once	TGTGCCAGTTTAAAGGGGGATTCCACCTATGGCTACACCTTC	CASLKGDSTYGYTF
TRBV6-5	TRBD1	TRBJ1-1	-	TGTGCCAGCATCCATGGGACAGGTTTGAACACTGAAGCTTTCTTT	CASIHGTGLNTEAFF
TRBV5-4	-	TRBJ1-6	-	TGTGCCAGCAGCCTAGGGAGTAGCTCCTATAATTCACCCCTCCACTTT	CASSLGSSSYNSPLHF
TRBV2	-	TRBJ2-1	-	TGTGCCAGCAGTCCCCGAGGAGGGCCCTACAATGAGCAGTTCTTC	CASSPRGGPYNEQFF
TRBV7-3	-	TRBJ2-5	-	TGTGCCAGCAGCTTATCTTTTGGGGCCCAAGAGACCCAGTACTTC	CASSLSFGAQETQYF
TRBV5-1	TRBD2	TRBJ2-2	few	TGCGCCAGCAGACTAGCGGGAGTCGACACCGGGGAGCTGTTTTTT	CASRLAGVDTGELFF
TRBV7-9	-	TRBJ1-2	-	TGTGCCAGCAGCTTATTGAAGGGGACAACGGAGGGCTACACCTTC	CASSLLKGTTEGYTF
TRBV3-1/TRBV3-2	TRBD1	TRBJ1-1	-	TGTGCCAGCAGCCCGACAGGGTTTGAAGCTTTCTTT	CASSPTGFEAFF
TRBV4-1	-	TRBJ2-7	-	TGCGCCAGCAGCCTCCAAAGCGGCCAGGCGATCTACGAGCAGTACTTC	CASSLQSGQAIYEQYF
TRBV28	TRBD1	TRBJ2-1	-	TGTGCCAGCAGAACCGGGACAGCCTACTCCGGTGAGCAGTTCTTC	CASRTGTAYSGEQFF
TRBV18	-	TRBJ1-3	-	TGTGCCAGCTCACCGTACGTTGCGGAAAACACCATATATTTT	CASSPYVAENTIYF
TRBV18	-	TRBJ2-2	-	TGTGCCAGCTCACCACCGGTCCAGGGTGCATCCGGGGAGCTGTTTTTT	CASSPPVQGASGELFF